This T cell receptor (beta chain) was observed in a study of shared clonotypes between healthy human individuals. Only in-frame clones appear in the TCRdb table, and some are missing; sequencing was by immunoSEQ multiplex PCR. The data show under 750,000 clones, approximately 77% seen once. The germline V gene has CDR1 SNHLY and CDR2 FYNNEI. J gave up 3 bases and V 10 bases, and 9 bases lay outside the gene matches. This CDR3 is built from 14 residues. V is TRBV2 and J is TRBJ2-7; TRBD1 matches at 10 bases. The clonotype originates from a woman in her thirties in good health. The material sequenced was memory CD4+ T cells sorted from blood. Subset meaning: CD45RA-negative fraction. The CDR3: CATKPGQGIYEQYF. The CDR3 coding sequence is TGTGCCACCAAACCGGGACAGGGGATCTACGAGCAGTACTTC.